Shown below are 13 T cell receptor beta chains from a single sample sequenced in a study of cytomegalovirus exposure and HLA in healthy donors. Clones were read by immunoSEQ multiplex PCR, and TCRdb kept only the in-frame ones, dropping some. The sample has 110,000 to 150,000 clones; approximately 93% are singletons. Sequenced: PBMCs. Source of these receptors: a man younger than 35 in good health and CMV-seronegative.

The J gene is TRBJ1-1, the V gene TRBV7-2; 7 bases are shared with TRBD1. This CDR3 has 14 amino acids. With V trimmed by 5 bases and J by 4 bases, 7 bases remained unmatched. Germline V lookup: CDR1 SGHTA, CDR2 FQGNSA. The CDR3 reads CASSPQGGRTEAFF. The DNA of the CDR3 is TGTGCCAGCAGCCCCCAGGGGGGACGCACTGAAGCTTTCTTT. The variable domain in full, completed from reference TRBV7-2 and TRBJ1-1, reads GAGVSQSPSNKVTEKGKDVELRCDPISGHTALYWYRQSLGQGLEFLIYFQGNSAPDKSGLPSDRFSAERTGGSVSTLTIQRTQQEDSAVYLCASSPQGGRTEAFFGQGTRLTVV.

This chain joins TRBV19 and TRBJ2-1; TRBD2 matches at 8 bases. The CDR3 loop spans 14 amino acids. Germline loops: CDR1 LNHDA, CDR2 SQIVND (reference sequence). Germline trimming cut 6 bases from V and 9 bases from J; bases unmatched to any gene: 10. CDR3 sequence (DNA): TGTGCCAGTAGGACGCCTGGACTAGCTATTGAGCAGTTCTTC. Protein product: CASRTPGLAIEQFF.

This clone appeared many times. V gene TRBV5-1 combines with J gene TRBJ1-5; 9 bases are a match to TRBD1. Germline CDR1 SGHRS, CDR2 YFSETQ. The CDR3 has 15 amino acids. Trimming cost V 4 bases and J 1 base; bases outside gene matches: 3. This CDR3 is CASSAGQGSNQPQHF. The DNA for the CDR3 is TGCGCCAGCAGCGCCGGACAGGGGAGCAATCAGCCCCAGCATTTT.

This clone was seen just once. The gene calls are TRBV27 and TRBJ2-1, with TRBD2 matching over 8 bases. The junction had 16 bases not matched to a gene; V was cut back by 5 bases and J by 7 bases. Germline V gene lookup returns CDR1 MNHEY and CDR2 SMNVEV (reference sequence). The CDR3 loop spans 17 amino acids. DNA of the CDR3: TGTGCCAGCAGTAAATCGGTTCCGGGACTAGTTCGTAATGAGCAGTTCTTC. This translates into CASSKSVPGLVRNEQFF.

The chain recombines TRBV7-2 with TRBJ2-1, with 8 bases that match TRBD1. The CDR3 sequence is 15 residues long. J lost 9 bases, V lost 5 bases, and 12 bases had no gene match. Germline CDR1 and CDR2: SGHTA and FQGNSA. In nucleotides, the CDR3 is TGTGCCAGCAGCCCCAACGGACAGGGAGTAGGTGAGCAGTTCTTC. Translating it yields CASSPNGQGVGEQFF.

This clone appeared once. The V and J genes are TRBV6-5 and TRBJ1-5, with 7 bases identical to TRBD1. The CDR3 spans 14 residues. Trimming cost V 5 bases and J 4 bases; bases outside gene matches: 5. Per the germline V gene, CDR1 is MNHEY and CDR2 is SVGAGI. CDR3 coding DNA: TGTGCCAGCAGTCGACAGGGTGGGAATCAGCCCCAGCATTTT. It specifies CASSRQGGNQPQHF.

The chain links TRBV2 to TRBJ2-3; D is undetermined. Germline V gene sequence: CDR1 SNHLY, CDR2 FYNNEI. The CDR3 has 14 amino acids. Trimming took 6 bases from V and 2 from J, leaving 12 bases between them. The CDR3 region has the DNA TGTGCCAGCAGGCGTTCTGCGGACACAGATACGCAGTATTTT. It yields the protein CASRRSADTDTQYF.

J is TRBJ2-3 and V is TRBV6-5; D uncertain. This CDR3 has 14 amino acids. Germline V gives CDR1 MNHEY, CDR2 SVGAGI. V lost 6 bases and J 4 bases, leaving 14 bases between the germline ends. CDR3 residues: CASRHNWAPDTQYF. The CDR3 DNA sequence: TGTGCCAGCAGACACAATTGGGCCCCAGATACGCAGTATTTT.

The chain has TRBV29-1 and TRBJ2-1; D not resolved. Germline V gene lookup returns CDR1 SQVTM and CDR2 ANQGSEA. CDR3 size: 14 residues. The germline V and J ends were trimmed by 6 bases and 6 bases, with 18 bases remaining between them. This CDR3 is CSVASTVQSNEQFF. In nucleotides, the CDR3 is TGCAGCGTCGCGTCTACAGTACAAAGCAATGAGCAGTTCTTC.

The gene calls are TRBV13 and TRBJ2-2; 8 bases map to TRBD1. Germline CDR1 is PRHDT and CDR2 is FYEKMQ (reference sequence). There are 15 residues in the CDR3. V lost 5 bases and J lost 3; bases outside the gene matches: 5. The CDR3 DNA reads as TGTGCCAGCAGCAGAGAACAGGGGGACACCGGGGAGCTGTTTTTT. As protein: CASSREQGDTGELFF.

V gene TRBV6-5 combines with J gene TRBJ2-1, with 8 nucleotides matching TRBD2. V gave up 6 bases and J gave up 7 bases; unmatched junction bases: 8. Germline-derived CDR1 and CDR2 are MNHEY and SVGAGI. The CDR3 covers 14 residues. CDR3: CASRGRGGQNEQFF. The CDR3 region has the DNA TGTGCCAGCAGAGGGCGCGGGGGGCAAAATGAGCAGTTCTTC.

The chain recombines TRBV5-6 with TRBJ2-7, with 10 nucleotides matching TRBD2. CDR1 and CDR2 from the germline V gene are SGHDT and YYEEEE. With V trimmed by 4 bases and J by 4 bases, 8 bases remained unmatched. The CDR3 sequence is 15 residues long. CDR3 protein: CASSPPASGGYEQYF. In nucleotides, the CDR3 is TGTGCCAGCAGCCCGCCCGCTAGCGGGGGTTACGAGCAGTACTTC.

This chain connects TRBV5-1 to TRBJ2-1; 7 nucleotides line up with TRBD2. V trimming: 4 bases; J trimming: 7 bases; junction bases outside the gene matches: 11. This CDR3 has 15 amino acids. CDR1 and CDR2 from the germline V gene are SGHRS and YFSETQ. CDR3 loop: CASSPALLATNEQFF. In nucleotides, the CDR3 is TGCGCCAGCAGCCCCGCCCTACTAGCGACTAATGAGCAGTTCTTC. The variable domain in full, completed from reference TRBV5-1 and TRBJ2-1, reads KAGVTQTPRYLIKTRGQQVTLSCSPISGHRSVSWYQQTPGQGLQFLFEYFSETQRNKGNFPGRFSGRQFSNSRSEMNVSTLELGDSALYLCASSPALLATNEQFFGPGTRLTVL.